Below are 15 T cell receptor beta chains sequenced from a single sample in a study of blood T cell repertoires in COVID-19. Clones were read by immunoSEQ multiplex PCR, and TCRdb kept only the in-frame ones, dropping some. The data show around 250,000 clones, around 84% seen once. The specimen was peripheral blood. These receptors all stem from a woman younger than 35 with acute or convalescent COVID-19.

V is TRBV11-2 and J is TRBJ1-1; tentatively, D is TRBD1 (5 bases). The germline CDR1 and CDR2 sequences are SGHAT and FQNNGV. The CDR3 has 12 amino acids. V was clipped by 5 bases and J by 5 bases, with 9 bases between them. CDR3 residues: CASSPGGTEAFF. The DNA for the CDR3 is TGTGCCAGCAGCCCCGGGGGAACTGAAGCTTTCTTT.

About this clone: Within the sample, other DNA sequences also encode this same CDR3. The chain joins TRBV27 to TRBJ2-7, with 7 nucleotides matching TRBD1. This CDR3 is built from 14 residues. Germline trimming cut 2 bases from V and 4 bases from J; bases unmatched to any gene: 5. The germline V gene encodes CDR1 MNHEY and CDR2 SMNVEV (reference sequence). In nucleotides, the CDR3 is TGTGCCAGCAGTTTAGCAGGGGGTCTTTACGAGCAGTACTTC. Residues: CASSLAGGLYEQYF.

The count of this clone is one. This chain uses TRBV7-2 with TRBJ1-4; D possibly corresponds to TRBD1 (6 bases). Per the germline V gene, CDR1 is SGHTA and CDR2 is FQGNSA. The V end was cut by 5 bases, the J end by 4 bases, with 11 bases between. CDR3 size: 14 residues. CDR3 sequence: CASSPTGYNEKLFF. CDR3 in DNA: TGTGCCAGCAGCCCGACAGGATATAATGAAAAACTGTTTTTT. Full variable domain (rest looked up from reference TRBV7-2 and TRBJ1-4): GAGVSQSPSNKVTEKGKDVELRCDPISGHTALYWYRQSLGQGLEFLIYFQGNSAPDKSGLPSDRFSAERTGGSVSTLTIQRTQQEDSAVYLCASSPTGYNEKLFFGSGTQLSVL.

The V and J genes are TRBV14 and TRBJ2-5, with TRBD2 matching over 7 bases. The length of the CDR3 is 16 residues. Germline trimming cut 4 bases from V and 1 base from J; bases unmatched to any gene: 9. Germline CDR1 SGHDN, CDR2 FVKESK. CDR3 amino acids: CASSLGLGDFQETQYF. CDR3 bases: TGTGCCAGCAGCCTAGGACTAGGGGATTTCCAAGAGACCCAGTACTTC. Looking up the rest from reference TRBV14 and TRBJ2-5 gives the full variable domain: EAGVTQFPSHSVIEKGQTVTLRCDPISGHDNLYWYRRVMGKEIKFLLHFVKESKQDESGMPNNRFLAERTGGTYSTLKVQPAELEDSGVYFCASSLGLGDFQETQYFGPGTRLLVL.

The genes are TRBV12-5 and TRBJ2-3, with TRBD2 matching over 11 bases. The CDR3 consists of 17 residues. Trimming took 4 bases from V and 0 from J; bases not matched to a gene: 6. Germline CDR1 and CDR2: LGHNT and FRNRAP. The CDR3 DNA reads as TGTGCTAGTGGTTCCTTTAGCGGGAGGGCGAGCACAGATACGCAGTATTTT. Encoded protein: CASGSFSGRASTDTQYF.

V gene TRBV3-1 (or the pseudogene TRBV3-2) combines with J gene TRBJ1-1; tentatively, D is TRBD1 (6 bases). This CDR3 is built from 15 residues. Between the trimmed V and J ends, which lost 0 bases and 2 bases, there was a span of 10 bases. CDR1 is LGHDT, CDR2 YNNKEL, per germline (reference sequence). CDR3 loop: CASSQDKQGNTEAFF. The CDR3 nucleotides are TGTGCCAGCAGCCAAGATAAACAGGGAAACACTGAAGCTTTCTTT.

V usage is TRBV27 and J usage is TRBJ2-3; 7 bases fit TRBD2. V shed 6 bases, J shed 7 bases, and the junction held 10 bases outside the gene matches. The CDR3 contains 14 residues. Germline CDR1 reads MNHEY; CDR2 reads SMNVEV (reference sequence). The CDR3 coding sequence is TGTGCCAGCAGAGGGAAGCGGGGAGAAAATACGCAGTATTTT. Its protein product is CASRGKRGENTQYF.

The V and J genes are TRBV28 and TRBJ2-6; 7 positions match TRBD2. V lost 8 bases and J lost 2; bases outside the gene matches: 12. Germline CDR1 and CDR2: MDHEN and SYDVKM. The CDR3 runs to 17 residues. CDR3 sequence (DNA): TGTGCCAGCCGTTGGGGGGGGTGGAACCCTGGGGCCAACGTCCTGACTTTC. It yields the protein CASRWGGWNPGANVLTF. Using reference TRBV28 and TRBJ2-6 for the parts outside the CDR3, the full variable domain is DVKVTQSSRYLVKRTGEKVFLECVQDMDHENMFWYRQDPGLGLRLIYFSYDVKMKEKGDIPEGYSVSREKKERFSLILESASTNQTSMYLCASRWGGWNPGANVLTFGAGSRLTVL.

CDR3 bases: TGTGCCAGCAGCTTAGCTAGTGGAAATGAGCAGTTCTTC. Translating gives CASSLASGNEQFF. The rearrangement joins TRBV11-2 to TRBJ2-1; D call uncertain. From germline, CDR1 is SGHAT and CDR2 FQNNGV. There are 13 residues in the CDR3. V was clipped by 1 base and J by 7 bases, with 8 bases between them.

This clone occurred once. This chain joins TRBV6-5 and TRBJ2-1; 13 positions match TRBD2. This CDR3 is built from 16 residues. Germline values: CDR1 MNHEY, CDR2 SVGAGI. J lost 5 bases, V lost 2 bases, and 3 bases had no gene match. The DNA for the CDR3 is TGTGCCAGCAGTTACGAAGGACTAGCGGGAGACAATGAGCAGTTCTTC. Protein sequence: CASSYEGLAGDNEQFF.

V usage is TRBV6-5 and J usage is TRBJ2-1, with 8 bases matching TRBD1. The CDR3 is 14 amino acids. The germline V gene encodes CDR1 MNHEY and CDR2 SVGAGI. V shed 5 bases, J shed 5 bases, and the junction held 5 bases outside the gene matches. The CDR3 DNA sequence: TGTGCCAGCAGTCCCTTGGACAGGGACAATGAGCAGTTCTTC. This translates into CASSPLDRDNEQFF.

This chain uses TRBV7-2 with TRBJ2-1; 14 bases align to TRBD2. Germline V gene lookup returns CDR1 SGHTA and CDR2 FQGNSA. CDR3 length equals 18 residues. With V trimmed by 1 base and J by 4 bases, 6 bases remained unmatched. The CDR3 is CASSLVGTSGSGYNEQFF. CDR3 nucleotides: TGTGCCAGCAGCTTAGTGGGGACTAGCGGGAGTGGGTACAATGAGCAGTTCTTC.

The chain employs TRBV30 and TRBJ1-2; 8 bases line up with TRBD1. The CDR3 has 14 amino acids. Germline-derived CDR1 and CDR2 are GTSNPN and SVGIG (reference sequence). The V gene end was trimmed by 2 bases and the J gene end by 3 bases; junction bases not matched to a gene: 5. The CDR3 loop reads CAWSRTGLDYGYTF. The CDR3 region has the DNA TGTGCCTGGAGTCGGACAGGGTTGGACTATGGCTACACCTTC.

This clone was seen a single time. V and J are TRBV9 and TRBJ1-1, with 11 bases lining up with TRBD1. This CDR3 is built from 17 residues. V shed 0 bases, J shed 5 bases, and the junction held 9 bases outside the gene matches. Germline-derived CDR1 and CDR2 are SGDLS and YYNGEE. CDR3 coding DNA: TGTGCCAGCAGCGTAGGGTCGGACAGGGGGCGTGGGACTGAAGCTTTCTTT. This codes for CASSVGSDRGRGTEAFF.

The rearrangement links TRBV4-2 to TRBJ2-2; perhaps TRBD2 as D (6 bases). CDR3 length: 17 residues. Germline V lookup: CDR1 LGHNA, CDR2 YNFKEQ. The germline V and J ends were trimmed by 0 bases and 5 bases, with 16 bases remaining between them. The CDR3 region is CASSQDIASVGTGELFF. The CDR3 region has the DNA TGTGCCAGCAGCCAAGATATTGCTAGCGTAGGGACCGGGGAGCTGTTTTTT.